This T cell receptor (beta chain) is drawn from a study of cytomegalovirus exposure and HLA in healthy donors. Only in-frame clones appear in the TCRdb table, and some are missing; sequencing was by immunoSEQ multiplex PCR. The sample holds 150,000 to 200,000 clones; approximately 80% are singletons and the top ten take around an eighth. Losses at the gene ends were 8 bases for V and 1 base for J; bases not matched to a gene: 6. CDR3 length: 14 residues. The germline V gene encodes CDR1 KGHSH and CDR2 LQKENI. The sequenced sample was PBMCs. The V gene is TRBV18, the J gene TRBJ2-5, with 8 bases fitting TRBD2. This TCR derives from a woman in her 30s in good health and CMV-seropositive. The CDR3: CASRPGGGQETQYF. The CDR3 DNA reads TGTGCCAGCCGACCGGGGGGGGGCCAAGAGACCCAGTACTTC.